The text below deals with one T cell receptor (beta chain). It has no known antigen specificity. Base quality data are lacking; no much larger clone is found one base away. Donors were a few dozen systemically healthy Caucasian individuals from Russia aged 6 to 90 years. Roughly 10 milliliters of peripheral blood were collected from each donor into EDTA-treated Vacutainer tubes. PBMCs were isolated by Ficoll-Paque density-gradient centrifugation, with at least 6 million obtained per sample. Total RNA, at least 5.5 micrograms per sample, was extracted from PBMCs with Trizol reagent. For every donor, an aliquot of PBMCs went through flow cytometry to measure the percentages of naive CD45RAhigh/CD27high T cells. The sample comes from a study of blood T cells in healthy people across ages (dated by TCRdb to the mid-2010s). As for the study more broadly: In model experiments, template switching captured roughly one uniquely barcoded TCR beta cDNA molecule for every two T cells. Four age groups were formed from the donors: young (average around 15 years), middle-aged (just under 40), aged (62) and long-lived (more than 75). To avoid experimental bias, donors of different ages were spread randomly across the sequencing lanes. Age-related changes in TCR beta repertoire diversity were measured in the study by deep sequencing normalized with unique cDNA molecular identifiers. For two donors (one aged 18 to 30 and one aged 80 or older), the study analyzed two additional independent replicas of 1 million unique cDNA reads from the same blood draw.

CDR1 and CDR2 are drawn from the germline V gene: MGHRA, YSYEKL. Taken from cysteine to phenylalanine, the CDR3 has 13 residues. The entry retains the CDR3 DNA only, 39 bases that are in frame from base 1. Deletion took 0 bases off V and 10 bases off J, with a span of 12 bases between the germline ends. Study-wide findings and limitations: Compared with the aged group, more naive CD4+ T cells, fewer expanded clones and increased TCR diversity were shown by the long-lived group, suggesting age selection. Estimates of total diversity from one million sequenced T cells were regarded as lower bounds and underestimates. As age increased, observed TCR beta diversity per million T cells dropped in a roughly linear way, and a significant reduction was already evident by age 40. Because donor CMV infection status was unknown, age-related changes in expanded clonotypes were potentially confounded. Observed TCR beta diversity correlated strongly with the percentage of naive T cells measured by flow cytometry. Since profiling was done on bulk unsorted PBMCs, naive and antigen-experienced compartments could not be conclusively compared.

Library preparation was by 5' RACE. TCRdb lists the instrument as Illumina HiSeq 2500. The second PCR ran for about 6 to 11 cycles and used a J-beta primer mix along with a sample-barcoded 5' primer. A template-switch 5' adaptor carrying 12 random nucleotides introduced a unique molecular identifier onto each TCR beta cDNA molecule. Each sample yielded at least 2.5 million CDR3-containing paired-end reads. All of the RNA was converted into first-strand cDNA using the Mint cDNA synthesis kit, with a TRBC-specific oligonucleotide serving as the primer. Following uracil-DNA glycosylase treatment, a first 18-cycle PCR with universal primers M1SS and BC2_uni_R was performed on all cDNA. The original pipeline was this. For normalization, 1 million high-quality reads, each with a distinct molecular identifier, were randomly selected from each sample. Reads sharing molecular identifiers were discarded rather than binned into consensus sequences. MiTCR, with a Q25 quality threshold and the strictest error-elimination algorithm, was used for CDR3 identification, clonotype clustering and error correction. A nonparametric unseen species model using Euler transformation provided a lower-bound estimate of total TCR beta diversity. TCRdb cleaned the public reads at Q25 with fastp, built clones with MiXCR and kept in-frame beta chains. A single entry per CDR3 protein holds the most common genes and DNA from its merged rows. The V and J calls and clone size come from TCRdb's table, not from the authors' own analysis. This sample lists fewer than 1 million distinct CDR3 sequences; under 45% were detected once. Around 18% of the sample belongs to the ten largest clones.

This TCR was recovered from a man in his 60s in good health. Sequenced input: blood. The rearranged chain carries TRBV4-1 and TRBJ1-1; the best D guess is TRBD1, with 5 bases matching. The encoded CDR3 is CASSQDLGRGAFF. The DNA reads TGCGCCAGCAGCCAAGACTTGGGGCGGGGAGCTTTCTTT.